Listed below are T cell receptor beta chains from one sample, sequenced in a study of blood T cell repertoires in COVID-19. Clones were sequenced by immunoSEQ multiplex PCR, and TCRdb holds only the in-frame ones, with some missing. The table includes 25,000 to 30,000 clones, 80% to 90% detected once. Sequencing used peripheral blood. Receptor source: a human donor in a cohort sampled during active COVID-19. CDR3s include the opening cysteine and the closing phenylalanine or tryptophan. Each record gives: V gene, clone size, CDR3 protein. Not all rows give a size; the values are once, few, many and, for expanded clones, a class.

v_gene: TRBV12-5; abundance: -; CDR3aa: CASGLYPRQETQYF
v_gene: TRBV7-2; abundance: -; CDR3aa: CASSGQGYNEQFF
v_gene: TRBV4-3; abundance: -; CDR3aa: CASSPATGDGYTF
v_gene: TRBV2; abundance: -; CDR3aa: CASSEAGQSAGYTF
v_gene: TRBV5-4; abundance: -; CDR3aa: CAFRSGGDTGELFF
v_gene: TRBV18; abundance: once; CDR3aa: CASSRTSGVYNEQFF
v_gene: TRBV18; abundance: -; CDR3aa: CASSLDIRSTEAFF
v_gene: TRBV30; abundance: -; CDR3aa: CAWSPRGDTQYF
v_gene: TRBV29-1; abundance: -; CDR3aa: CSVGAVGRYEQYF
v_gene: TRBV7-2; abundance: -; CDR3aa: CASSSSGSYNEQFF
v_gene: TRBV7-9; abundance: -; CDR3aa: CASKLTTSGGETQYF
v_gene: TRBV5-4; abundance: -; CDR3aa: CASSLGLAASYEQYF
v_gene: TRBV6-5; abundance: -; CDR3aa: CASRKQGSYEQYF
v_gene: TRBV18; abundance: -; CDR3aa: CASSPGGRNYGYTF
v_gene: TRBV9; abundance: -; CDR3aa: CASSVAVVESDTQYF
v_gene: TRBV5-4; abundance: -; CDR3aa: CASSPDRDRGGTNEKLFF
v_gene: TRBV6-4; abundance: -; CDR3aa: CASSPDSGGTDTQYF
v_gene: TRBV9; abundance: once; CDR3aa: CASSFGGDTGELFF
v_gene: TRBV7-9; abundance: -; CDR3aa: CASSSDRVAHQPQHF
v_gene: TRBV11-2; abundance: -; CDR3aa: CASSLVGAGGVINEQFF
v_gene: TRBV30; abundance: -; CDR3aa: CAWSWTGGRNEQFF
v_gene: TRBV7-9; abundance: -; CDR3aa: CASSLVGRVYEQYF
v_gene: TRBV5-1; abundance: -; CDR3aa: CASSLDGGIGQPQHF
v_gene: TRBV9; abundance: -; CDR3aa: CASSGGTSGAPGELFF
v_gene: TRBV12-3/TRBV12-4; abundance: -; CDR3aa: CASTGMNTEAFF
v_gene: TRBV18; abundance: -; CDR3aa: CASSPGDRGSYNSPLHF
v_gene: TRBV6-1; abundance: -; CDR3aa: CASSDEGQGFSPLHF
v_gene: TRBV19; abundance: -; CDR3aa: CASSILGRAEAFF
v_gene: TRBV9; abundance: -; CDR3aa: CASSVDRNTEAFF
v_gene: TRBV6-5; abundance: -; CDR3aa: CASSPTGGTYNEQFF
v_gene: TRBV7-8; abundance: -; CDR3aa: CASSLGWTGSYEQYF
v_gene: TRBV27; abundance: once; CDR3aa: CASSSRGMETQYF
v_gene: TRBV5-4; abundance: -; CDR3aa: CASSRDYQETQYF
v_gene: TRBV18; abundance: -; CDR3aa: CASSPHQRGGGGWPPPDTEAFF
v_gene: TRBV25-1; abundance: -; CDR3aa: CASSGQGTDTQYF
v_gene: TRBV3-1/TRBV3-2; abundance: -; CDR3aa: CASSQGFGGGETQYF
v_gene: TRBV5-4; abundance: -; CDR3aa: CASSTDRGPNYGYTF
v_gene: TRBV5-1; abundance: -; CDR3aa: CASSSYPSTGYEQYF
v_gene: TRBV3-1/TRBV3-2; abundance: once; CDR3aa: CASSQDIREQFF
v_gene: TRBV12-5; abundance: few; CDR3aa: CASGLVIGYEQYF
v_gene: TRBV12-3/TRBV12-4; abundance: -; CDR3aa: CASNTGRGHGYTF
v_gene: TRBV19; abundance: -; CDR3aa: CASSSVRAGSSYNSPLHF
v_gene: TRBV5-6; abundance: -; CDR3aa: CASSYRGSPLHF
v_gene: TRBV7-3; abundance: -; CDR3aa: CASSLPGNTEAFF
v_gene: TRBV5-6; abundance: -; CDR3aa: CASSRGLAAYNEQFF
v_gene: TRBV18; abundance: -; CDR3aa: CASSPQGSNRELFF
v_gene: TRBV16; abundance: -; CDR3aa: CASSPSLTGPREQYF
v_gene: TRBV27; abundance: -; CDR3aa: CASSLRGVDTQYF
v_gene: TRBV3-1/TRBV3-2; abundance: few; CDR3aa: CASSQERRTNEKLFF
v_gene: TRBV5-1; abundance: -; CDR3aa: CASSLSAGGDEQYF
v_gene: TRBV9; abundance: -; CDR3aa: CASKGTGLTEAFF
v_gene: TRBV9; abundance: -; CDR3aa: CASSVEERGYTF
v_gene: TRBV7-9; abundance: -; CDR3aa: CASSLSSGDPNEQYF